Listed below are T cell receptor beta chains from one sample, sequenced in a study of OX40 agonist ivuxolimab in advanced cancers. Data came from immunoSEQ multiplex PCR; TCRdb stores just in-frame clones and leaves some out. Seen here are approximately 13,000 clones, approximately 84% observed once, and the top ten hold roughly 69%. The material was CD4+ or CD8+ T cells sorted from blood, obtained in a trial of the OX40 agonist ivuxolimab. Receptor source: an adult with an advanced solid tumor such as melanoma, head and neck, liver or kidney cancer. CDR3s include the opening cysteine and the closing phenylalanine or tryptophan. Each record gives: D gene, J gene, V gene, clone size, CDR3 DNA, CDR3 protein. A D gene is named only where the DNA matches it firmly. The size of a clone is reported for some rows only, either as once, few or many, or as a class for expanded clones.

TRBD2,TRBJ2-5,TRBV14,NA,TGTGCCAGCAGCCACCCGGGACTAGCGGGTGCGGAGACCCAGTACTTC,CASSHPGLAGAETQYF
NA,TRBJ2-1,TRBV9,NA,TGTGCCAGCAGCGTATGGGAAAATGAGCAGTTCTTC,CASSVWENEQFF
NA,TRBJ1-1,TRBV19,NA,TGTGCCAGTAGTATCCCCGGCATGAACACTGAAGCTTTCTTT,CASSIPGMNTEAFF
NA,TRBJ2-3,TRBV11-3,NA,TGTGCCAGCAGCTTAGCCGGGACACAGTACGGGACAGATACGCAGTATTTT,CASSLAGTQYGTDTQYF
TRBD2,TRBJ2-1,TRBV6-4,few,TGTGCCAGCAGTCCCACTAGCGGGGAGGAGGATGAGCAGTTCTTC,CASSPTSGEEDEQFF
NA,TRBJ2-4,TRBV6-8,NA,TGTGCCGGGGGAGGGACACTCTACAAAAACATTCAGTACTTC,CAGGGTLYKNIQYF
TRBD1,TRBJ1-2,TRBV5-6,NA,TGTGCCAGCAGCACAGGGGAGGGTACTTACTATGGCTACACCTTC,CASSTGEGTYYGYTF
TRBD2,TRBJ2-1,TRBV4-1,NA,TGCGCCAGCAGCCCCGGACTAGCGCCCACTAATGAGCAGTTCTTC,CASSPGLAPTNEQFF
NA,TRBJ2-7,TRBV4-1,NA,TGCGCCAGCAGCCCCCTGACCACAGGTGACTACGAGCAGTACTTC,CASSPLTTGDYEQYF
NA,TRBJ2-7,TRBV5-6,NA,TGTGCCAGCAGCTCCGGGACACTTTACGAGCAGTACTTC,CASSSGTLYEQYF
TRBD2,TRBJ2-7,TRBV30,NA,TGTGCCTGGGGACGGGACCGGCGGGAGGAGCAGTACTTC,CAWGRDRREEQYF
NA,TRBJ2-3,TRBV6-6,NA,TGTGCCAGCAGTTACCTGACTAGAAGCACAGATACGCAGTATTTT,CASSYLTRSTDTQYF
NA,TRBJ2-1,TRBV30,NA,TGTGCCTGGAGTGAGGGTGAGCAGTTCTTC,CAWSEGEQFF
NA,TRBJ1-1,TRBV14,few,TGTGCCAGCAGCCAAGATTTTTCAGCTGAGGCTTTCTTT,CASSQDFSAEAFF
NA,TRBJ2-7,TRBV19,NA,TGTGCCAGTAGTGGGGGAAATGGCTACGAGCAGTACTTC,CASSGGNGYEQYF
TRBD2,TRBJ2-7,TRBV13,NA,TGTGCCAGCAGCTCGCTAGCGGGAGGGAACTACGAGCAGTACTTC,CASSSLAGGNYEQYF